The 28 T cell receptor beta chains below come from one sample, sequenced in a study of blood T cells in healthy people across ages. Alongside a J-beta primer mix, a sample-barcoded 5' primer served in a second PCR lasting about 7 to 12 cycles. From the 5' RACE reads, TCRdb called clonotypes with MiXCR, one entry per CDR3 protein. Seen here are roughly 700,000 distinct CDR3 sequences, approximately 25% observed once, and the top ten hold 9% to 9.5%. The same specimen was also included in a second study, on T cells of mothers and their children.

Sequenced sample: blood. These receptor sequences come from a boy between 10 and 17 years old in good health.

The sample holds a few counts of this clonotype. The V and J genes are TRBV5-1 and TRBJ2-2; D perhaps matches TRBD2 (6 bases). Trimming shortened V by 6 bases and J by 6 bases, and 12 bases separated the two germline ends. The CDR3 sequence is 13 residues long. Germline loops: CDR1 SGHRS, CDR2 YFSETQ. The CDR3 loop reads CASNGGKPGELFF. CDR3 nucleotides: TGCGCCAGCAATGGCGGGAAGCCCGGGGAGCTGTTTTTT.

The genes are TRBV5-1 and TRBJ2-2; 8 positions agree with TRBD1. CDR1 and CDR2 from the germline V gene are SGHRS and YFSETQ. V was pared by 3 bases and J by 1 base, with 5 bases of the junction left unmatched. This CDR3 has 16 residues. The DNA of the CDR3 is TGCGCCAGCAGCTCCGACAGGGGCTTGAACACCGGGGAGCTGTTTTTT. Its protein is CASSSDRGLNTGELFF.

The rearrangement joins TRBV12-3 or TRBV12-4 to TRBJ2-3; 14 positions agree with TRBD2. This CDR3 region has 15 residues. J gave up 4 bases and V 7 bases, and 4 bases lay outside the gene matches. CDR3 sequence (DNA): TGTGCCAGCAATTTGACTAGCGGGGGGGCAGATACGCAGTATTTT. It translates to CASNLTSGGADTQYF.

A few counts support this clonotype. The chain links TRBV4-1 to TRBJ2-1; D is possibly TRBD2 (6 bases). With 3 bases removed from V and 13 bases from J, the gap between germline ends came to 22 bases. Germline lookup yields CDR1 MGHRA and CDR2 YSYEKL. This CDR3 region has 15 residues. For the CDR3, the DNA is TGCGCCAGCAGCCAGAAGAGACTAGATCAGGAGACCCAGTTCTTC. Translating it yields CASSQKRLDQETQFF.

This sequence joins TRBV19 and TRBJ2-7, with D unclear. V shed 3 bases and J shed 3 bases, with 9 bases lying between them. Looked up from germline, CDR1 is LNHDA and CDR2 is SQIVND (reference sequence). This CDR3 comprises 13 residues. CDR3 amino acids: CASSIPDSYEQYF. CDR3 in DNA: TGTGCCAGTAGTATTCCCGATAGCTACGAGCAGTACTTC.

The gene calls are TRBV12-3 or TRBV12-4 and TRBJ2-7; D call uncertain. This CDR3 is built from 14 residues. Trimming removed 3 bases from V and 3 bases from J, with 12 bases in between. CDR3 nucleotides: TGTGCCAGCAGTTTCGGATCCAGGAGCTACGAGCAGTACTTC. Protein sequence: CASSFGSRSYEQYF.

The chain recombines TRBV7-2 with TRBJ2-5, with D unclear. CDR1 is SGHTA, CDR2 FQGNSA, per germline. There are 13 residues in the CDR3. With 1 base removed from V and 5 bases from J, the gap between germline ends came to 8 bases. The CDR3 loop is CASSLGPAETQYF. The CDR3 DNA reads TGTGCCAGCAGCTTAGGCCCGGCGGAGACCCAGTACTTC.

V and J are TRBV12-3 or TRBV12-4 and TRBJ1-1; tentative D call: TRBD1 (5 bases). This CDR3 has 11 residues. V gave up 4 bases and J gave up 12 bases, with 12 bases separating them. The chain's CDR3 is CASSSRDVSFF. CDR3 DNA sequence: TGTGCCAGCAGTTCCCGGGACGTCTCTTTCTTT.

The table lists this clonotype with a few counts. The genes are TRBV24-1 and TRBJ2-5; 7 nucleotides align to TRBD1. The germline CDR1 and CDR2 sequences are KGHDR and SFDVKD. The length of the CDR3 is 16 residues. V dropped 4 bases and J dropped 1; count of bases not matched to a gene: 8. The CDR3 DNA reads TGTGCCACCAGTGACTCCAGGGACAGTGTCCAAGAGACCCAGTACTTC. Encoded protein: CATSDSRDSVQETQYF.

This clonotype was counted only a few times. The V gene is TRBV5-1, the J gene TRBJ1-1; no firm D call. V lost 2 bases to trimming and J lost 1 base, with 9 bases between them. The CDR3 loop spans 14 amino acids. Germline V gene sequence: CDR1 SGHRS, CDR2 YFSETQ. The DNA of the CDR3 is TGCGCCAGCAGCTTTGGGCACACGAACACTGAAGCTTTCTTT. Its protein product is CASSFGHTNTEAFF.

The genes are TRBV29-1 and TRBJ2-3; 7 bases match TRBD1. The V segment lost 4 bases and the J segment 1 base; nucleotides outside the gene matches: 5. The CDR3 contains 14 residues. Germline assignment: CDR1 SQVTM and CDR2 ANQGSEA. Written as DNA, the CDR3 is TGCAGCGTTGGAGGGGGCGACGGCACAGATACGCAGTATTTT. This sequence encodes CSVGGGDGTDTQYF.

This clonotype was counted only a few times. The chain joins TRBV12-3 or TRBV12-4 to TRBJ2-5; TRBD1 matches 8 bases. V lost 5 bases to trimming and J lost 5 bases; unmatched junction nucleotides: 7. The CDR3 is made up of 14 amino acids. CDR3 protein: CASSNWTGWETQYF. In nucleotides, the CDR3 is TGTGCCAGCAGTAATTGGACAGGGTGGGAGACCCAGTACTTC.

This clonotype was seen just once. The J gene is TRBJ2-2, the V gene TRBV7-8, with D maybe TRBD2 (6 bases). Trimming took off 5 bases at V and 6 bases at J, with 10 bases between the two ends. Germline CDR1 reads SGHVS; CDR2 reads FQNEAQ. The length of the CDR3 is 13 residues. The CDR3 nucleotides read TGTGCCAGCAGCCCGGGAGTAGCCGGGGAGCTGTTTTTT. It yields the protein CASSPGVAGELFF.

This clonotype was picked up a small number of times. The chain carries TRBV28 and TRBJ2-7, with 10 bases identical to TRBD2. V dropped 5 bases and J dropped 4; count of bases not matched to a gene: 5. The V gene's germline CDR1 is MDHEN and CDR2 SYDVKM. The CDR3 has 14 residues. For the CDR3, the DNA is TGTGCCAGCAGTGCCGGACTAGCGGAATACGAGCAGTACTTC. Translating gives CASSAGLAEYEQYF.

The chain has TRBV9 and TRBJ2-5, with D unresolved. In germline, CDR1 is SGDLS, CDR2 YYNGEE. The germline V and J ends were trimmed by 4 bases and 1 base, with 14 bases remaining between them. The CDR3 covers 15 residues. The CDR3 protein is CASSNLASSQETQYF. CDR3 in DNA: TGTGCCAGCAGCAATCTCGCGTCCTCCCAAGAGACCCAGTACTTC.

The rearrangement uses TRBV7-2 and TRBJ1-4; unclear D gene. Germline assignment: CDR1 SGHTA and CDR2 FQGNSA. CDR3 length: 13 amino acids. Trimming cost V 5 bases and J 11 bases, with 15 bases left between them. For the CDR3, the DNA is TGTGCCAGCAGCCGACTACGGGGTGATAAACTGTTTTTT. This sequence encodes CASSRLRGDKLFF.

The chain combines TRBV12-3 or TRBV12-4 with TRBJ2-5; 9 nucleotides agree with TRBD1. There are 16 residues in the CDR3. After removal of 5 bases from V and 4 bases from J, the junction contained 11 bases not matched to a gene. CDR3 amino acids: CASSPSYRGLRETQYF. The CDR3 nucleotides are TGTGCCAGCAGTCCGAGTTACAGGGGGCTTCGAGAGACCCAGTACTTC.

This clonotype has only a few counts. V and J are TRBV7-9 and TRBJ1-2; D is undetermined. The CDR3 runs to 14 residues. CDR1 is SEHNR and CDR2 is FQNEAQ in the germline V gene (reference sequence). The V end lost 2 bases, the J end lost 4 bases, and 11 bases lay between the germline ends. CDR3 protein: CASSLSRVGYGYTF. The DNA of the CDR3 is TGTGCCAGCAGCTTAAGTCGGGTCGGCTATGGCTACACCTTC.

This sequence joins TRBV20-1 and TRBJ2-1; the D is unclear. V shed 3 bases and J shed 3 bases, with 9 bases lying between them. CDR1 and CDR2 (germline): DFQATT, SNEGSKA (reference sequence). This CDR3 is built from 13 residues. CDR3: CSASGSNYNEQFF. CDR3 DNA sequence: TGCAGTGCTAGCGGGTCGAACTACAATGAGCAGTTCTTC.

The chain recombines TRBV7-2 with TRBJ2-4; 12 bases match TRBD2. Trimming removed 8 bases from V and 7 bases from J; junction bases left unmatched: 21. Germline values: CDR1 SGHTA, CDR2 FQGNSA. This CDR3 region has 19 residues. In DNA form, the CDR3 reads TGTGCCAGCGGAGACCCGAGGAGGCCTAGCGGGGGGGCTGTGAACATTCAGTACTTC. This encodes CASGDPRRPSGGAVNIQYF.

This sequence joins TRBV6-1 and TRBJ1-1; D unresolved. The CDR3 consists of 12 residues. V was pared by 3 bases and J by 7 bases, with 9 bases between. Germline lookup yields CDR1 MNHNS and CDR2 SASEGT. The CDR3 region is CASSERENEAFF. CDR3 bases: TGTGCCAGCAGTGAGAGGGAGAATGAAGCTTTCTTT.

This clonotype was observed a handful of times. The V and J genes are TRBV20-1 and TRBJ1-1; TRBD1 agrees at 9 bases. The CDR3 is 16 amino acids. The V and J ends lost 0 bases and 2 bases, in that order; junction bases with no gene match: 7. Germline V lookup: CDR1 DFQATT, CDR2 SNEGSKA (reference sequence). The CDR3 DNA follows: TGCAGTGCTAGAGATCGTACAGGGGGCAGAAACACTGAAGCTTTCTTT. Translating it yields CSARDRTGGRNTEAFF.

The chain employs TRBV21-1 and TRBJ2-5; no DNA check was done on the table's D call, TRBD1. TRBV21-1 is assigned pseudogene status. The CDR3 loop spans 13 amino acids. The CDR3 sequence: CATGPRTEETQYF. The CDR3 DNA reads as TGTGCCACCGGACCCCGGACAGAAGAGACCCAGTACTTC.

This clonotype was recorded a few times. The V gene is TRBV3-1, the J gene TRBJ2-3; D may be TRBD2 (6 bases). The V and J ends lost 1 base and 4 bases respectively, with 12 bases between them. CDR3 length: 15 amino acids. The germline V gene has CDR1 LGHDT and CDR2 YNNKEL (reference sequence). CDR3 DNA: TGTGCCAGCAGCCAAGCCCTCGGGACTCCAGATACGCAGTATTTT. Amino acid sequence: CASSQALGTPDTQYF.

This clonotype was seen repeatedly, ten times or more. The chain carries TRBV12-3 or TRBV12-4 and TRBJ1-5; 7 bases line up with TRBD1. The length of the CDR3 is 14 residues. Trimming cost V 5 bases and J 1 base; bases outside gene matches: 2. Written as DNA, the CDR3 is TGTGCCAGCAGTCTGGACAGGAGCAATCAGCCCCAGCATTTT. Encoded protein: CASSLDRSNQPQHF.

Only one count was recorded for this clonotype. CDR3 protein: CASSMDRVEDSPLHF. DNA for the CDR3: TGTGCCAGCAGCATGGACAGGGTAGAGGATTCACCCCTCCACTTT. The chain employs TRBV11-1 and TRBJ1-6; 8 positions match TRBD1. The CDR3 is 15 amino acids. Looked up from germline, CDR1 is SGHAT and CDR2 is FQDESV (reference sequence). The trim removed 5 bases at V and 8 bases at J, leaving 8 bases unmatched.

The V gene is TRBV29-1, the J gene TRBJ1-1; D call uncertain. The CDR3 spans 13 residues. V lost 2 bases and J 0 bases, leaving 7 bases between the germline ends. Germline V gene sequence: CDR1 SQVTM, CDR2 ANQGSEA. CDR3 protein: CSVETVLNTEAFF. The DNA for the CDR3 is TGCAGCGTTGAAACAGTTCTGAACACTGAAGCTTTCTTT.

The V call is TRBV20-1, the J call TRBJ2-7, with 10 bases aligning to TRBD2. Germline values: CDR1 DFQATT, CDR2 SNEGSKA (reference sequence). Germline trimming cut 5 bases from V and 3 bases from J; bases unmatched to any gene: 10. The CDR3 has 15 residues. For the CDR3, the DNA is TGCAGTGCTCCGCCCTTCGGACTAGCGGTCTACGAGCAGTACTTC. The encoded protein is CSAPPFGLAVYEQYF.